This T cell receptor (beta chain) was profiled in a study of IL-17A CD8 T cells in psoriatic arthritis synovium. For the study in its entirety: The goal of the study was to define the phenotype, molecular profile and function of synovial IL-17A+CD8+ T cells in psoriatic arthritis pathogenesis.

Results and caveats for the whole study, not just this receptor: Although some individual clones took up over 5% of the repertoire, most synovial CD8+ subsets stayed polyclonal. Cells were obtained from synovial fluid rather than synovial tissue, because no psoriatic arthritis synovial tissue samples were available. In psoriatic arthritis, TCRbeta sequencing revealed that synovial Tc17 cells were polyclonal (median clonality roughly 0.074). TCR sequencing covered only three patients, which the authors acknowledged as a limited sample size. Morisita overlap indices above 0.8 were seen in a couple of patients because many Tc17 clones were shared with the synovial Tc1 population.

The germline V gene (reference sequence) sets CDR1 to SSHAT and CDR2 to FNYEAQ. The cysteine opens and the phenylalanine closes a CDR3 of 13 amino acids. Only the CDR3 part of the read is kept: 39 bases, read in frame from the first base. CD3+ T cells, isolated magnetically, got roughly 1.5 hours of stimulation with PMA and ionomycin and were then labeled using IL-17A and IFNgamma cytokine secretion assays. Synovial fluid effusions were aspirated from actively inflamed joints of psoriatic arthritis patients. Memory CD8+ T cells in synovial fluid were sorted patient by patient into Tc17 (IL-17A+) cells, bulk memory cells and Tc1 (IL-17A-IFNgamma+) cells in order to compare their TCR repertoires. Psoriatic arthritis patients met the Classification of Psoriatic Arthritis Study Group (CASPAR) criteria. After counterstaining with viability dye plus anti-CD3, CD8, CD14 and CD4 antibodies, the cytokine-secreting cells were sorted on a BD FACSAria. In a few patients with psoriatic arthritis, sorted CD8+ T cell subsets from synovial fluid were put through TCRbeta sequencing. Before use, synovial fluid mononuclear cells were separated with Lymphoprep and cryopreserved in liquid nitrogen. Cryopreservation medium contained around 50% fetal calf serum and 10% dimethyl sulfoxide.

After DNA extraction (Qiagen), TCRbeta V-D-J rearrangements were amplified in a bias-controlled manner and then sequenced at high throughput (immunoSEQ; Adaptive Biotech). In the paper's pipeline: The immunoSEQ Analyzer platform was used for sequence-level analysis of productive sequences. Clonality was calculated as 1 minus Pielou's evenness, with values from 0 (highly polyclonal) to 1 (monoclonal). The Morisita index, ranging from 0 (no similarity) to 1 (complete similarity), was used to quantify repertoire overlap between subsets. The clones in this table, taken by TCRdb from immuneACCESS, are in-frame only. Not every clone is retained; where verified, under half of the shortfall comes from an unresolved V gene, and the cause of the rest is unknown. V and J calls and clone size come straight from that table; D and trimming were deduced from the DNA. The sample includes under 1,500 clones, with around 64% observed a single time. 12% to 15% of the sample is held by the ten biggest clonotypes.

Regarding this clone: The target of this receptor is not known. The junction departs from the called germline gene at one end, perhaps through a read error.

The clonotype comes from a human donor with psoriatic arthritis. Sequenced material: IL-17A+ (IFN-gamma+/-) memory CD8+ T cells from synovial fluid. Interpreted using the paper, the cell subset or site label stands for: IL-17A+IFNgamma+/- memory CD8+ (Tc17) cells. Recombination connected TRBV7-7 to TRBJ2-1, and 12 junctional nucleotides match TRBD2. The CDR3 region: CASSPGLAGEQFF. The DNA sequence is given as TGTGCTAGCAGCCCGGGACTAGCGGGTGAGCAGTTCTTC.